Below, 18 T cell receptor beta chains from the same sample are listed, as sequenced in a study of cytomegalovirus exposure and HLA in healthy donors. The assay was immunoSEQ multiplex PCR, and TCRdb's table has in-frame clones only and misses some. The sample includes roughly 59,000 clones, more than 85% of them seen just once. The sample was PBMCs. The receptors derive from a man in his late teens or twenties in good health and CMV-seropositive.

V is TRBV5-4 and J is TRBJ2-1; 10 nucleotides agree with TRBD2. The length of the CDR3 is 16 residues. V was pared by 0 bases and J by 4 bases, with 4 bases of the junction left unmatched. The germline CDR1 and CDR2 sequences are SGHNT and YYREEE (reference sequence). CDR3 sequence: CASSLDGLADYNEQFF. In DNA, the CDR3 is TGTGCCAGCAGCTTGGATGGACTAGCGGATTACAATGAGCAGTTCTTC.

The genes are TRBV6-6 and TRBJ1-5; possible D gene TRBD1, 5 bases. This CDR3 spans 13 amino acids. Per germline, CDR1 MNHNY and CDR2 SVGAGI (reference sequence). With 6 bases removed from V and 9 bases from J, the gap between germline ends came to 15 bases. CDR3 sequence reads: CASSQGGDGPQHF. Written as DNA, the CDR3 is TGTGCCAGCAGCCAGGGCGGGGATGGGCCCCAGCATTTT.

V gene TRBV30 combines with J gene TRBJ1-1; 7 positions agree with TRBD1. The CDR3 contains 12 residues. In germline, CDR1 is GTSNPN, CDR2 SVGIG (reference sequence). After removal of 4 bases from V and 2 bases from J, the junction contained 1 base not matched to a gene. CDR3 in amino acids: CAWNRGNTEAFF. The CDR3 region has the DNA TGTGCCTGGAACAGGGGAAACACTGAAGCTTTCTTT.

V usage is TRBV7-2 and J usage is TRBJ1-5; 9 bases line up with TRBD1. The CDR3 has 14 amino acids. Trimming at V came to 5 bases and at J to 3 bases, leaving 2 bases not matched to a gene. Germline CDR1 SGHTA, CDR2 FQGNSA. DNA of the CDR3: TGTGCCAGCAGCCGGGACAGGGCCAATCAGCCCCAGCATTTT. Its translation is CASSRDRANQPQHF. The full variable domain, completed using reference TRBV7-2 and TRBJ1-5, is GAGVSQSPSNKVTEKGKDVELRCDPISGHTALYWYRQSLGQGLEFLIYFQGNSAPDKSGLPSDRFSAERTGGSVSTLTIQRTQQEDSAVYLCASSRDRANQPQHFGDGTRLSIL.

V gene TRBV20-1 combines with J gene TRBJ2-7; D remains unclear. Germline V CDR1 and CDR2: DFQATT, SNEGSKA (reference sequence). V dropped 2 bases and J dropped 6 bases, with 8 bases sitting between them. This CDR3 region has 11 residues. DNA for the CDR3: TGCAGTGCTAGACGGAGTTTCGAGCAGTACTTC. Encoded protein: CSARRSFEQYF.

The gene calls are TRBV11-2 and TRBJ2-7; D gene unclear. CDR1 is SGHAT and CDR2 is FQNNGV in the germline V gene. The V end was cut by 1 base, the J end by 0 bases, with 4 bases between. The CDR3 length is 13 residues. The CDR3 spells CASSLVSSYEQYF. In DNA, the CDR3 is TGTGCCAGCAGCTTAGTTAGCTCCTACGAGCAGTACTTC.

The chain joins TRBV30 to TRBJ2-2, with 8 bases identical to TRBD2. The CDR3 runs to 16 residues. Germline values: CDR1 GTSNPN, CDR2 SVGIG (reference sequence). After removal of 0 bases from V and 4 bases from J, the junction contained 7 bases not matched to a gene. CDR3 DNA sequence: TGTGCCTGGAGTGTACGGGGGGGGAGGCTCACCGGGGAGCTGTTTTTT. Translation gives CAWSVRGGRLTGELFF. Based on the CDR3 plus reference TRBV30 and TRBJ2-2, the full variable domain is SQTIHQWPATLVQPVGSPLSLECTVEGTSNPNLYWYRQAAGRGLQLLFYSVGIGQISSEVPQNLSASRPQDRQFILSSKKLLLSDSGFYLCAWSVRGGRLTGELFFGEGSRLTVL.

The rearrangement links TRBV19 to TRBJ2-2; D might be TRBD2 (6 bases). The CDR3 is 13 residues long. From germline, CDR1 is LNHDA and CDR2 SQIVND (reference sequence). V lost 10 bases, J lost 5 bases, and 14 bases lay in between. CDR3 nucleotides: TGTGCCACCCCAAGTCGGGGGACCGGGGAGCTGTTTTTT. The encoded protein is CATPSRGTGELFF.

Written as DNA, the CDR3 is TGTGCCACCCGGCGGGGGATTGACACAGATACGCAGTATTTT. It translates to CATRRGIDTDTQYF. The V gene is TRBV6-1, the J gene TRBJ2-3; TRBD2 matches at 7 bases. The CDR3 is 14 amino acids. With 10 bases clipped from V and 2 bases from J, the junction kept 9 bases outside the gene matches. Germline CDR1 reads MNHNS; CDR2 reads SASEGT.

The rearrangement links TRBV21-1 to TRBJ1-5; the table calls TRBD1, which could not be checked here. TRBV21-1 is an annotated pseudogene. The CDR3 contains 11 residues. CDR3 coding DNA: TGTGCCAGCAGGGGGCAGGAGCCCCAGCATTTT. It is translated as CASRGQEPQHF.

The gene calls are TRBV28 and TRBJ2-6, with a tentative D call TRBD2 (6 bases). Trimming stripped 5 bases from V and 0 bases from J, with 11 bases between. The CDR3 runs to 16 residues. CDR1 and CDR2 (germline): MDHEN, SYDVKM. In DNA form, the CDR3 reads TGTGCCAGCAGTATCTTCGGGGGCTCTGGGGCCAACGTCCTGACTTTC. It specifies CASSIFGGSGANVLTF.

This chain joins TRBV7-9 and TRBJ2-5, with 7 bases aligning to TRBD2. The CDR3 is 16 amino acids. Trimming took 5 bases from V and 5 from J; bases not matched to a gene: 14. Germline CDR1 reads SEHNR; CDR2 reads FQNEAQ (reference sequence). CDR3 region: CASSPRGEGVLETQYF. The DNA for the CDR3 is TGTGCCAGCAGCCCCCGGGGGGAAGGTGTCCTGGAGACCCAGTACTTC.

The chain is built from TRBV7-9 and TRBJ2-7, with D possibly matching TRBD1 (6 bases). The ends were cut back, 5 bases at V and 0 bases at J, with 14 bases in the middle. The CDR3 runs 15 residues. Germline-derived CDR1 and CDR2 are SEHNR and FQNEAQ (reference sequence). The CDR3 nucleotides are TGTGCCAGCAGCCCTGGGACACCTAGCTCCTACGAGCAGTACTTC. Translated, it gives CASSPGTPSSYEQYF.

V is TRBV11-2 and J is TRBJ2-7; D gene uncertain. Trimming pared 1 base from V and 4 bases from J, leaving 2 bases between. Germline V gives CDR1 SGHAT, CDR2 FQNNGV. The CDR3 covers 11 residues. CDR3 loop: CASSLVYEQYF. In DNA form, the CDR3 reads TGTGCCAGCAGCTTAGTATACGAGCAGTACTTC.

This clone appeared once. The chain joins TRBV10-3 to TRBJ1-2; TRBD1 matches at 9 bases. This CDR3 is built from 12 residues. Germline CDR1 and CDR2: ENHRY and SYGVKD. Trimming at V came to 4 bases and at J to 7 bases, leaving 1 base not matched to a gene. DNA of the CDR3: TGTGCCATCAGTGGGGACAGGGTTGGCTACACCTTC. This gives the protein CAISGDRVGYTF.

J is TRBJ1-2 and V is TRBV7-9, with D unclear. This CDR3 is 13 amino acids long. Germline V gene sequence: CDR1 SEHNR, CDR2 FQNEAQ (reference sequence). The V gene lost 2 bases and the J gene lost 8 bases, with 12 bases spanning the gap. The CDR3 protein is CASSLQAPDGYTF. In nucleotides, the CDR3 is TGTGCCAGCAGCTTACAGGCCCCCGACGGCTACACCTTC. Complete variable domain (other parts from reference TRBV7-9 and TRBJ1-2): DTGVSQNPRHKITKRGQNVTFRCDPISEHNRLYWYRQTLGQGPEFLTYFQNEAQLEKSRLLSDRFSAERPKGSFSTLEIQRTEQGDSAMYLCASSLQAPDGYTFGSGTRLTVV.

The chain links TRBV9 to TRBJ2-3, with TRBD2 matching 7 bases. The CDR3 length is 15 residues. Trimming took 4 bases from V and 3 from J; bases not matched to a gene: 8. Germline CDR1 SGDLS, CDR2 YYNGEE. In DNA form, the CDR3 reads TGTGCCAGCAGCCCCAGCGGGGCATCAACAGATACGCAGTATTTT. This codes for CASSPSGASTDTQYF.

In DNA form, the CDR3 reads TGTGCCAGCAGCAAGGGACTAGCGGGAGGGCCCTCCTACGAGCAGTACTTC. It is translated as CASSKGLAGGPSYEQYF. The chain uses TRBV11-2 and TRBJ2-7, with 16 positions matching TRBD2. This CDR3 has 17 amino acids. CDR1 SGHAT and CDR2 FQNNGV come from the germline V gene. The V segment lost 5 bases and the J segment 0 bases; nucleotides outside the gene matches: 4.